The T cell receptor beta chain under discussion was sequenced for a study of control samples from healthy donors and cancer patients. The assay was immunoSEQ multiplex PCR, and TCRdb's table has in-frame clones only and misses some. In the table there are 150,000 to 160,000 clones, over 85% of which are singletons. The germline CDR1 and CDR2 sequences are KGHDR and SFDVKD. This CDR3 region has 14 residues. V dropped 4 bases and J dropped 1 base, with 9 bases sitting between them. This sequence joins TRBV24-1 and TRBJ1-2; D uncertain. The sequence came from a man aged 35-49 years in good health. The sample comprised blood. CDR3 protein: CATSDPSGNYGYTF. CDR3 DNA: TGTGCCACCAGTGACCCTTCGGGTAACTATGGCTACACCTTC.